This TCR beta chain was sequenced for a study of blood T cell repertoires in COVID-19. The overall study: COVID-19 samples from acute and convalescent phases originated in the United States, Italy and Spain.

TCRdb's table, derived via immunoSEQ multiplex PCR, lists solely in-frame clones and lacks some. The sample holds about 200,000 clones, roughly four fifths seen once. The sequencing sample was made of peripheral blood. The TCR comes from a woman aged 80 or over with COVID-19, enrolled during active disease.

Here the CDR3 reads CASSFEPHAGGKGPSNEQFF. The CDR3, as DNA: TGTGCCAGCAGCTTCGAGCCCCATGCAGGGGGGAAGGGTCCGTCAAATGAGCAGTTCTTC. The rearrangement joins TRBV5-4 to TRBJ2-1; possibly TRBD1 for D (7 bases). V gave up 2 bases and J gave up 7 bases, with 31 bases separating them. The germline CDR1 and CDR2 sequences are SGHNT and YYREEE (reference sequence). CDR3 length equals 20 residues.